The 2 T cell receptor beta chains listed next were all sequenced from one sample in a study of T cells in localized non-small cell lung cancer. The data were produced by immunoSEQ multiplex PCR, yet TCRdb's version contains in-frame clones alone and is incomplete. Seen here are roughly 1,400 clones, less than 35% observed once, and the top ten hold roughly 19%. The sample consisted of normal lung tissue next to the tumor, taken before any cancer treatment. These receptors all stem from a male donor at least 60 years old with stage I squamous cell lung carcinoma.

CDR3 nucleotide sequence: TGCGCCAGCGGGGGACAGGAGATTAGCACAGATACGCAGTATTTT. The encoded protein is CASGGQEISTDTQYF. V and J are TRBV5-1 and TRBJ2-3; 8 nucleotides line up with TRBD1. The germline V gene encodes CDR1 SGHRS and CDR2 YFSETQ. V lost 7 bases and J lost 0; bases outside the gene matches: 7. This CDR3 has 15 amino acids.

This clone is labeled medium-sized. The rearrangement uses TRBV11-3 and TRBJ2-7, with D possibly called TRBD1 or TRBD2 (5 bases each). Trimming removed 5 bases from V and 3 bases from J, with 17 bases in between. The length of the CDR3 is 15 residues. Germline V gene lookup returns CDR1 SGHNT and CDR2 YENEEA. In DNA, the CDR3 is TGTGCCAGCAGCCCCGGGACCGCTTTGGGCTACGAGCAGTACGTC. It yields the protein CASSPGTALGYEQYV.